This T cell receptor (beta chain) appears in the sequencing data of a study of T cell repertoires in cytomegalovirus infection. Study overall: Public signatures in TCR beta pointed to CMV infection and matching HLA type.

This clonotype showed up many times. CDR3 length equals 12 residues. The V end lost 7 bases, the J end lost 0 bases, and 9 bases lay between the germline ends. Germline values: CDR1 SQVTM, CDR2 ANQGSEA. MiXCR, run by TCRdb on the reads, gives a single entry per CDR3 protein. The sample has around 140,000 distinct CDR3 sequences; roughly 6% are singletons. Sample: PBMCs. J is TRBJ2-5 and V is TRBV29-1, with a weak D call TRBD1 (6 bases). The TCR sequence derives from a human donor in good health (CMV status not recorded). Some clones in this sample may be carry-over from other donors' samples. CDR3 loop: CSARTDQETQYF. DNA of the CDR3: TGCAGCGCAAGGACAGACCAAGAGACCCAGTACTTC.